A selection of T cell receptor beta chains follows, all from one sample in a study of cytomegalovirus exposure and HLA in healthy donors. Assay used: immunoSEQ multiplex PCR; TCRdb lists only in-frame clones, some missing. The table records some 80,000 clones, roughly 96% of them present only once. Sequenced input: PBMCs. These receptors came from a woman aged 18-30 years in good health and CMV-seronegative. Both conserved end residues are part of each CDR3. The order of the fields is V gene, J gene, CDR3 protein.

TRBV5-1,TRBJ2-7,CASSSWTGGGNEQYF
TRBV5-4,TRBJ2-3,CASRERLVDTQYF
TRBV23-1,TRBJ1-1,CASRRSRGLNCNTEAFF
TRBV11-2,TRBJ2-1,CASSRRQAAGEQFF
TRBV2,TRBJ1-5,CASSVSRISNQPQHF
TRBV27,TRBJ2-7,CASGQGQGAYEQYF
TRBV15,TRBJ2-3,CATTIQGVTDTQYF
TRBV6-1,TRBJ2-7,CASSKTDTYYEQYF
TRBV7-9,TRBJ1-2,CASSLNYGYTF
TRBV7-9,TRBJ2-7,CASSPLYRLSYEQYF
TRBV6-5,TRBJ1-2,CASRHRQTEGYTF
TRBV15,TRBJ1-4,CATSPPGLEKLFF
TRBV28,TRBJ1-3,CASSFGDRAQGNTIYF
TRBV29-1,TRBJ2-5,CSVEGGLAPRERQETQYF
TRBV6-5,TRBJ2-1,CASCAGGTYNEQFF
TRBV19,TRBJ2-7,CASTSGGFGYEQYF
TRBV28,TRBJ1-1,CASRRQGRSGYTEAFF
TRBV28,TRBJ2-3,CASRDSHYSTDTQYF
TRBV19,TRBJ2-3,CASSRPGQERSTDTQYF
TRBV18,TRBJ2-3,CASSPDSIAGGTDTQYF
TRBV28,TRBJ2-7,CASSLSSLAGAHEQYF
TRBV6-5,TRBJ1-1,CASSSQSGTVYEAFF
TRBV28,TRBJ1-2,CASSLGDMVGTGYGYTF
TRBV9,TRBJ1-2,CASSLTLNANYGYTF
TRBV27,TRBJ1-5,CASSSQGYSNQPQHF
TRBV2,TRBJ1-5,CASSEGNSLLPQHF
TRBV4-1,TRBJ1-5,CASSFTGTGAFNQPQHF
TRBV28,TRBJ2-3,CESRSGGGPTDTQYF
TRBV14,TRBJ2-7,CASSHPRDRVYEQYF
TRBV20-1,TRBJ1-2,CSEGRADGYTF
TRBV19,TRBJ2-7,CASRGFGDYEQYF
TRBV27,TRBJ2-3,CASSWSGTSTDTQYF
TRBV6-4,TRBJ2-2,CASGTAVNTGELFF
TRBV5-1,TRBJ1-1,CASSWQGANTEAFF
TRBV19,TRBJ2-7,CASSMASGRATYEQYF
TRBV6-5,TRBJ2-2,CASSYGGTLNTGELFF
TRBV2,TRBJ2-3,CASMGRGRRTDTQYF
TRBV19,TRBJ1-5,CASTISENLVGGNQPQHF
TRBV27,TRBJ1-5,CASSSTGGLHQPQHF
TRBV18,TRBJ2-7,CASSTGAGDGQYF
TRBV7-8,TRBJ2-1,CASSPIKGGIVSGEQFF
TRBV2,TRBJ2-5,CASNFYSQETQYF
TRBV5-4,TRBJ2-1,CASSLAVSGRLDEQFF
TRBV19,TRBJ1-5,CASSMSGDNQPQHF
TRBV6-4,TRBJ2-7,CASSEDRFSYEQYF
TRBV14,TRBJ2-1,CASSQRGDSLSYNEQFF
TRBV30,TRBJ2-7,CALGLNPQQYF
TRBV6-4,TRBJ2-3,CASSETAGATDTQYF
TRBV7-2,TRBJ2-5,CASSLNIIETQYF
TRBV9,TRBJ2-2,CASSTQGGWFTGELFF
TRBV5-5,TRBJ2-7,CASSSQRDSPYEQYF
TRBV6-5,TRBJ2-6,CASSYSIWAPGILTF
TRBV15,TRBJ2-3,CATRPGGGTDTQYF
TRBV11-2,TRBJ1-1,CASREGMNTEAFF
TRBV7-2,TRBJ2-3,CASSVHSGSGTDTQYF
TRBV5-5,TRBJ2-5,CASSLEVGDRPGETQYF
TRBV28,TRBJ2-7,CASSLAGTGPPEQYF
TRBV19,TRBJ1-4,CASSPTGVATNEKLFF